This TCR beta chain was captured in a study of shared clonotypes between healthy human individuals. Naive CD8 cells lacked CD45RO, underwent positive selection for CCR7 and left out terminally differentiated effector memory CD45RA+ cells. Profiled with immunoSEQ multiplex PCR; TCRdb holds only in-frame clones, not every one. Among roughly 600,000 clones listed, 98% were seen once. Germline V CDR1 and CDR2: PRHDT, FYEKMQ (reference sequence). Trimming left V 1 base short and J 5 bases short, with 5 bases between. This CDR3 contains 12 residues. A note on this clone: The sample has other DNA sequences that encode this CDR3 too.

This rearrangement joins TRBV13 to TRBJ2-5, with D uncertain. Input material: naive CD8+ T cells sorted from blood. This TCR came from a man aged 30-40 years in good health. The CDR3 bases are TGTGCCAGCAGCTTAGAGAGGGAGACCCAGTACTTC. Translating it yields CASSLERETQYF.